This entry is about one T cell receptor (beta chain). The antigen is unknown. The V gene lost 5 bases and the J gene lost 5 bases, with 16 bases spanning the gap. The CDR3 covers 15 residues. Germline V gene sequence: CDR1 MGHRA, CDR2 YSYEKL. The data were taken from a study of OX40 agonist ivuxolimab in advanced cancers. Clones were read by immunoSEQ multiplex PCR, and TCRdb kept only the in-frame ones, dropping some. The table includes around 75,000 clones, more than 70% detected once. Overall study results and limits: The mean number of expanded clones was higher in CD8+ T cells than in CD4+.

The receptor comes from an adult with an advanced solid tumor such as melanoma, head and neck, liver or kidney cancer. This chain joins TRBV4-1 and TRBJ2-1; D remains ambiguous. Sequenced here: CD4+ or CD8+ T cells sorted from blood, sampled in a trial of the OX40 agonist ivuxolimab. The CDR3 DNA sequence: TGCGCCAGCAGCTCTCCTCCGATGGGGAACAATGAGCAGTTCTTC. As protein: CASSSPPMGNNEQFF.